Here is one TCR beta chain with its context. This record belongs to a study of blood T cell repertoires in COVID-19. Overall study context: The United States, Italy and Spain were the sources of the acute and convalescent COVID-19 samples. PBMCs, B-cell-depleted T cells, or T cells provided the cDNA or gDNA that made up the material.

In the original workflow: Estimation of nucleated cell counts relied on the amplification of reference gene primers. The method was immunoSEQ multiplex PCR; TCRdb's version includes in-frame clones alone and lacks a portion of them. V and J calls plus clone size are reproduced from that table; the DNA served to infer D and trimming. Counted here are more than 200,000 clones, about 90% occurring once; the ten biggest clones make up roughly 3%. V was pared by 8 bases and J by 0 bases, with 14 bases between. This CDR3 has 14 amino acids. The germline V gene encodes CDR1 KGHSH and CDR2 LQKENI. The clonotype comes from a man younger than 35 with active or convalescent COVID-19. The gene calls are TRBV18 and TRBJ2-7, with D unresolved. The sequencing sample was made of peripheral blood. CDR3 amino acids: CASRPPDTSYEQYF. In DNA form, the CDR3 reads TGTGCCAGCCGACCGCCAGACACCTCCTACGAGCAGTACTTC.